The source of this T cell receptor beta chain is a study of Ad26.COV2.S vaccination and SARS-CoV-2 variants (dated by TCRdb to the early 2020s). Some background on the complete study: The specificity and breadth of SARS-CoV-2-reactive T cell receptors after Ad26.COV2.S vaccination were assessed by TCRbeta repertoire sequencing. A total of 32 samples were included in the TCR-sequenced set, comprising roughly 19 Ad26.COV2.S vaccine recipients, 5 placebo recipients and 8 SARS-CoV-2 convalescent individuals. General study outcomes and caveats: Higher spike-specific TCR breadth was observed in Ad26.COV2.S recipients than in placebo recipients (P = 0.0014). After vaccination, spike-specific CD8+ and CD4+ T cell responses were reported to show substantial breadth. Non-spike TCR breadth was comparable between vaccine and placebo recipients, consistent with the vaccine containing only spike. According to the authors, total T cell responses may have been underestimated by the TCR breadth and depth analyses.

The time point label, as the study defines it: individuals recovered from natural SARS-CoV-2 infection. In the case of this clone: Which antigen it targets is not known. The sample holds no much larger clone one base away, and base qualities are not on file.

The immunoSEQ Assay was used to sequence TCRbeta CDR3 regions. After extraction, genomic DNA underwent amplification by bias-controlled multiplex PCR, followed by high-throughput sequencing. The authors' analysis ran thus. Collapsing and filtering of sequences were performed to quantify the absolute abundance of each unique TCRbeta CDR3 region. T cell fraction was estimated by normalization of TCRbeta template counts to usable DNA, with usable DNA being measured through amplification of reference genes present in all nucleated cells. Repertoire TCRs were annotated as SARS-CoV-2-specific when V gene, CDR3 amino acid sequence and J gene were exactly matched to a known reactive TCR set. The reference SARS-CoV-2 TCR set was derived from MIRA and filtered for enrichment in COVID-19-positive ImmuneCODE repertoires, a step that removed public or cross-reactive TCRs. Using the MIRA antigens, annotated TCRs were further analysed by specific ORF or by position within an ORF. Breadth was defined as the number of annotated unique rearrangements divided by the total number of unique productive rearrangements, and depth was defined as the summed frequency of the annotated unique rearrangements. Two-sided Wilcoxon rank-sum tests were applied when comparing TCR breadth between groups. Not all clones reach the TCRdb copy of this immuneACCESS table, which keeps in-frame sequences only. Checked studies attribute under half of the gap to unresolved V genes and leave the rest unexplained. From that table come the V and J calls and clone size; the DNA was used to work out D and trimming. The sample includes around 94,000 clones, with around 81% observed a single time. The ten largest clones take up roughly 17% of the sample.

Specimen: peripheral blood, collected after recovery from COVID-19. This TCR was recovered from a human donor who had recovered from COVID-19.

The DNA is TGTGCCAGCAGTGAATTCATTCATGGCGCCTATGGCTACACCTTC. This is translated as CASSEFIHGAYGYTF. The chain is encoded by TRBV25-1 joined to TRBJ1-2, with the D gene not confidently named. The germline V gene supplies CDR1 MGHDK and CDR2 SYGVNS. The V end loses 1 base and the J end loses 4 bases, and a stretch of 13 bases separates them. The CDR3 goes from the cysteine to the phenylalanine over 15 residues. The only DNA kept is the CDR3, 45 bases in frame from the first base.